Following are 20 T cell receptor beta chains from one sample sequenced in a study of T cells in Graves' hyperthyroidism and ophthalmopathy. The source material, RNA transcripts, was used to amplify TCR beta CDR3 regions. The HTBI primer set was used in a first-round RT-PCR of the TCR CDR3. TCRdb called the multiplex PCR reads again in MiXCR, with one record for every CDR3 protein. Of a few hundred thousand distinct CDR3 sequences in the sample, 35% to 55% were seen once. Material for sequencing was peripheral blood or thyroid tissue (not recorded which). The receptors here all came from an adult woman with Graves' disease, either hyperthyroidism or ophthalmopathy (not recorded which).

This clonotype occurred many times. The V and J genes are TRBV28 and TRBJ2-7; 9 nucleotides agree with TRBD1. This CDR3 contains 15 residues. V lost 5 bases to trimming and J lost 6 bases; unmatched junction nucleotides: 11. Germline V gene data show CDR1 as MDHEN and CDR2 as SYDVKM. This CDR3 reads CASSITGTGTSEQYF. The CDR3 DNA reads TGTGCCAGCAGTATAACCGGGACAGGGACTTCCGAGCAGTACTTC.

This clonotype is a singleton in its sample. V and J are TRBV11-3 and TRBJ2-3, with unresolved D. Germline loops: CDR1 SGHNT, CDR2 YENEEA. The ends were cut back, 0 bases at V and 6 bases at J, with 13 bases in the middle. The CDR3 totals 15 residues. CDR3 protein: CASSLDASHGDTQYF. CDR3 DNA: TGTGCCAGCAGCTTAGATGCCAGTCACGGGGATACGCAGTATTTT.

This rearrangement joins TRBV20-1 to TRBJ1-2; D uncertain. V lost 0 bases to trimming and J lost 4 bases, with 12 bases between them. The CDR3 spans 14 residues. The germline V gene encodes CDR1 DFQATT and CDR2 SNEGSKA (reference sequence). The CDR3 DNA reads as TGCAGTGCTAGAGAGGTAGGACTAACCTATGGCTACACCTTC. Amino acid sequence: CSAREVGLTYGYTF.

The chain employs TRBV20-1 and TRBJ1-5; D remains unclear. Germline CDR1 and CDR2: DFQATT and SNEGSKA (reference sequence). The length of the CDR3 is 14 residues. Trimming shortened V by 3 bases and J by 1 base, and 10 bases separated the two germline ends. CDR3 nucleotide sequence: TGCAGTGCTAGTTTACTATTAAGCAATCAGCCCCAGCATTTT. Protein sequence: CSASLLLSNQPQHF.

In DNA form, the CDR3 reads TGTGCCAGCGAGGACAGGGCAGAGACCCAGTACTTC. It codes for CASEDRAETQYF. The gene calls are TRBV6-2 or TRBV6-3 and TRBJ2-5; 8 bases map to TRBD1. The CDR3 runs to 12 residues. The trim removed 8 bases at V and 4 bases at J, leaving 3 bases unmatched. Germline V gene lookup returns CDR1 MNHEY and CDR2 SVGEGT.

The chain carries TRBV29-1 and TRBJ2-5, with TRBD1 identical over 10 bases. Germline CDR1 SQVTM, CDR2 ANQGSEA. The trim removed 3 bases at V and 5 bases at J, leaving 6 bases unmatched. The CDR3 totals 14 residues. Here the CDR3 reads CSVEPGTGVETQYF. The DNA of the CDR3 is TGCAGCGTTGAGCCTGGGACAGGGGTGGAGACCCAGTACTTC.

The table lists this clonotype with a count of one. No conserved phenylalanine or tryptophan ends this CDR3, so it is likely a read error. It is unclear where the CDR3 begins or ends on the DNA, so no DNA is shown, and the CDR3 is as TCRdb lists it. The rearrangement uses TRBV20-1 and TRBJ1-6; the table's D call TRBD1 went unverified against the DNA. Germline assignment: CDR1 DFQATT and CDR2 SNEGSKA (reference sequence). The CDR3 contains 15 residues when both ends are counted. The CDR3 reads CSASSPGAVNSPLQS.

As concerns this clonotype: A junction end diverges from the germline sequence, so it may reflect a read error. The chain has TRBV24-1 and TRBJ1-5; 7 bases are a match to TRBD1. Per the germline V gene, CDR1 is KGHDR and CDR2 is SFDVKD. There are 15 residues in the CDR3. In DNA form, the CDR3 reads TGTGCCGCCAGCAGCTTGGGACAGCCAAATCAGCCCCAGCATTTT. Translating gives CAASSLGQPNQPQHF.

In its sample, this clonotype was seen a few times. The V gene is TRBV10-3, the J gene TRBJ2-7; D possibly matches TRBD1 or TRBD2 (6 bases each). This CDR3 region has 14 residues. V gave up 5 bases and J gave up 4 bases, with 15 bases separating them. Per germline, CDR1 ENHRY and CDR2 SYGVKD. DNA of the CDR3: TGTGCCATCAGTCCCGGGGGCCAGACGTACGAGCAGTACTTC. It encodes CAISPGGQTYEQYF.

This clonotype has ten or more counts. V is TRBV7-9 and J is TRBJ1-2; no firm D call. CDR1 SEHNR and CDR2 FQNEAQ come from the germline V gene (reference sequence). V was shortened by 5 bases and J by 8 bases, with 12 bases between the two germline ends. This CDR3 is built from 12 residues. This CDR3 reads CASSSKTGGYTF. In DNA form, the CDR3 reads TGTGCCAGCAGCAGCAAAACGGGGGGCTACACCTTC.

The rearrangement uses TRBV19 and TRBJ1-1; TRBD1 aligns across 7 bases. The CDR3 covers 15 residues. The V and J ends lost 4 bases and 2 bases, in that order; junction bases with no gene match: 7. Germline V gene data show CDR1 as LNHDA and CDR2 as SQIVND (reference sequence). Written as DNA, the CDR3 is TGTGCCAGTAGTACGGTGGACAGGCCTAACACTGAAGCTTTCTTT. The encoded protein is CASSTVDRPNTEAFF. The variable domain in full, with the rest retrieved from reference TRBV19 and TRBJ1-1, is DGGITQSPKYLFRKEGQNVTLSCEQNLNHDAMYWYRQDPGQGLRLIYYSQIVNDFQKGDIAEGYSVSREKKESFPLTVTSAQKNPTAFYLCASSTVDRPNTEAFFGQGTRLTVV.

This clonotype was observed many times. The chain combines TRBV12-3 or TRBV12-4 with TRBJ2-7; TRBD2 matches 10 bases. The CDR3 extends over 18 amino acids. V shed 5 bases and J 7 bases; nucleotides not matched to a gene: 20. The CDR3 DNA reads TGTGCCAGCAGTCCTCCTCTAGCGGGAGTGGTTGGATCGGGTGAGCAGTACTTC. Translation: CASSPPLAGVVGSGEQYF.

This clonotype was seen repeatedly, ten times or more. V is TRBV9 and J is TRBJ1-5; D is possibly TRBD1 (5 bases). The V end was cut by 0 bases, the J end by 3 bases, with 10 bases between. The CDR3 runs 15 residues. Looked up from germline, CDR1 is SGDLS and CDR2 is YYNGEE. As DNA, the CDR3 is TGTGCCAGCAGCGTAGGAGGGGAAACCAATCAGCCCCAGCATTTT. Residues: CASSVGGETNQPQHF.

The chain joins TRBV12-3 or TRBV12-4 to TRBJ1-1; weak D call: TRBD1 (5 bases). The ends were cut back, 0 bases at V and 0 bases at J, with 11 bases in the middle. CDR3 length: 16 amino acids. Here the CDR3 reads CASSLALGPMNTEAFF. The CDR3, as DNA: TGTGCCAGCAGTTTAGCGCTGGGACCCATGAACACTGAAGCTTTCTTT.

This clonotype was found many times. The chain uses TRBV7-9 and TRBJ1-1; no reliable D call. Trimming cost V 1 base and J 10 bases, with 10 bases left between them. This CDR3 is 12 amino acids long. Germline V gene sequence: CDR1 SEHNR, CDR2 FQNEAQ (reference sequence). The DNA for the CDR3 is TGTGCCAGCAGCTTAGAGGCCCGAGGAGCTTTCTTT. As protein: CASSLEARGAFF.

This clonotype was counted ten times or more. The chain combines TRBV2 with TRBJ2-7; a weak D match, TRBD2 (6 bases). This CDR3 is 13 amino acids long. The V and J ends lost 5 bases and 3 bases respectively, with 11 bases between them. Per the germline V gene, CDR1 is SNHLY and CDR2 is FYNNEI. CDR3: CASSRDSYYEQYF. The CDR3 nucleotides read TGTGCCAGCAGTCGGGACTCATACTACGAGCAGTACTTC.

In its sample, this clonotype was seen many times. The chain combines TRBV20-1 with TRBJ1-5; weak D call: TRBD1 (6 bases). CDR3 size: 15 residues. Germline values: CDR1 DFQATT, CDR2 SNEGSKA (reference sequence). Trimming stripped 0 bases from V and 5 bases from J, with 14 bases between. DNA of the CDR3: TGCAGTGCTAGAGATCGTATTAAGGGGGATCAGCCCCAGCATTTT. Protein sequence: CSARDRIKGDQPQHF.

The chain combines TRBV20-1 with TRBJ1-2; 9 bases match TRBD1. The CDR3 has 15 amino acids. The V and J ends lost 2 bases and 3 bases, in that order; junction bases with no gene match: 7. Germline V gene lookup returns CDR1 DFQATT and CDR2 SNEGSKA (reference sequence). CDR3 in amino acids: CSARLRQGDDYGYTF. For the CDR3, the DNA is TGCAGTGCTAGATTGAGACAGGGGGATGACTATGGCTACACCTTC.

This clonotype was observed many times. In nucleotides, the CDR3 is TGTGCCAGTAGTACCCGCAGGGGGCGGGGTGGCTACACCTTC. The encoded protein is CASSTRRGRGGYTF. The J gene is TRBJ1-2, the V gene TRBV19; 8 bases map to TRBD1. The CDR3 loop spans 14 amino acids. From germline, CDR1 is LNHDA and CDR2 SQIVND (reference sequence). J was trimmed by 7 bases and V by 4 bases; bases with no gene match: 8.

This clonotype was counted ten times or more. The chain joins TRBV7-3 to TRBJ2-7, with 10 bases matching TRBD1. The germline V gene has CDR1 SGHTA and CDR2 FQGTGA. This CDR3 spans 19 amino acids. The trim removed 5 bases at V and 3 bases at J, leaving 19 bases unmatched. The CDR3 is CASSPWWDRGLRADYEQYF. The CDR3 DNA follows: TGTGCCAGCAGCCCATGGTGGGACAGGGGATTGCGGGCCGACTACGAGCAGTACTTC.